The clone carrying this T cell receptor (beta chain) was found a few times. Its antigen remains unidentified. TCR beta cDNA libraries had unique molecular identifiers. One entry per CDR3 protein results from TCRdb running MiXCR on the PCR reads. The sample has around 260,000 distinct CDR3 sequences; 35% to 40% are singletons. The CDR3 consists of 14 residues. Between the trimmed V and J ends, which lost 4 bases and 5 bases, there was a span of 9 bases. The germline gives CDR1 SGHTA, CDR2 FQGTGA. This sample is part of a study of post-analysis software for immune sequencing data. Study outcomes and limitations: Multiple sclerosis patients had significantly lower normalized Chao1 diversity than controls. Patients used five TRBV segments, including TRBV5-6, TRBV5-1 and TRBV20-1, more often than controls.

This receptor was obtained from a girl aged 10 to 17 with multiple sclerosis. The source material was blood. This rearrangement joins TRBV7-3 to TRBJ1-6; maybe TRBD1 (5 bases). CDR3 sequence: CASSSGTDNSPLHF. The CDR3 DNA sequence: TGTGCCAGCAGCTCCGGGACGGATAATTCACCCCTCCACTTT.